These 14 T cell receptor beta chains originate from one sample sequenced in a study of control samples from healthy donors and cancer patients. The method was immunoSEQ multiplex PCR; TCRdb's version includes in-frame clones alone and lacks a portion of them. The table includes about 130,000 clones, 80% to 95% detected once. The sample was PBMCs. These TCRs come from a man at least 80 years old with head and neck cancer.

For this clone: Other DNA sequences in this specimen translate into the identical CDR3. V and J are TRBV18 and TRBJ2-5, with D possibly being TRBD2 (7 bases). The CDR3 runs to 14 residues. V lost 2 bases and J 3 bases, leaving 10 bases between the germline ends. Germline values: CDR1 KGHSH, CDR2 LQKENI. CDR3 in amino acids: CASSPAGAEETQYF. The CDR3 nucleotides read TGTGCCAGCTCACCAGCGGGGGCGGAAGAGACCCAGTACTTC.

This clone was detected once. The chain combines TRBV6-5 with TRBJ2-7; the D gene is possibly TRBD1 (5 bases). Germline values: CDR1 MNHEY, CDR2 SVGAGI. The V end lost 5 bases, the J end lost 2 bases, and 13 bases lay between the germline ends. The CDR3 has 14 residues. Here the CDR3 DNA reads TGTGCCAGCAGTCCCCAGGGAATCACCTACGAGCAGTACTTC. This translates into CASSPQGITYEQYF.

The gene calls are TRBV6-2 or TRBV6-3 and TRBJ2-6, with 7 bases matching TRBD1. Per the germline V gene, CDR1 is MNHEY and CDR2 is SVGEGT. V shed 5 bases and J 2 bases; nucleotides not matched to a gene: 3. The CDR3 totals 15 residues. The CDR3 here is CASSGTGAGANVLTF. The CDR3 DNA reads TGTGCCAGCAGTGGTACAGGGGCTGGGGCCAACGTCCTGACTTTC.

V and J are TRBV21-1 and TRBJ2-5; TRBD2 was called by the table and not checked on the DNA. TRBV21-1 corresponds to a pseudogene. The CDR3 contains 17 residues. This CDR3 is CASSLRVAGGWRETQYF. CDR3 nucleotide sequence: TGTGCCAGCAGCCTTAGGGTAGCGGGAGGATGGCGAGAGACCCAGTACTTC.

The chain has TRBV6-1 and TRBJ2-7; TRBD1 agrees at 7 bases. Germline CDR1 is MNHNS and CDR2 is SASEGT. The CDR3 extends over 14 amino acids. The junction had 7 bases not matched to a gene; V was cut back by 2 bases and J by 6 bases. CDR3 in amino acids: CASSERRQGSEQYF. In DNA form, the CDR3 reads TGTGCCAGCAGTGAAAGGCGACAGGGTTCCGAGCAGTACTTC.

V gene TRBV5-1 combines with J gene TRBJ1-1; D gene ambiguous. The CDR3 is made up of 13 amino acids. Trimming removed 4 bases at V and 1 base at J, with 8 bases between. CDR1 and CDR2 from the germline V gene are SGHRS and YFSETQ. The CDR3 sequence is CASSTGANTEAFF. The CDR3 bases are TGCGCCAGCAGCACCGGCGCGAACACTGAAGCTTTCTTT. Combining the CDR3 with reference TRBV5-1 and TRBJ1-1 gives the whole variable domain KAGVTQTPRYLIKTRGQQVTLSCSPISGHRSVSWYQQTPGQGLQFLFEYFSETQRNKGNFPGRFSGRQFSNSRSEMNVSTLELGDSALYLCASSTGANTEAFFGQGTRLTVV.

V usage is TRBV5-1 and J usage is TRBJ1-1; D ambiguous. This CDR3 is built from 16 residues. Per germline, CDR1 SGHRS and CDR2 YFSETQ. Trimming stripped 2 bases from V and 3 bases from J, with 17 bases between. CDR3 nucleotides: TGCGCCAGCAGCTTCTCCGGTCGCAAACGGGACACTGAAGCTTTCTTT. It encodes CASSFSGRKRDTEAFF.

This chain links TRBV19 with TRBJ2-1; 7 positions agree with TRBD1. The CDR3 loop spans 15 amino acids. Germline V CDR1 and CDR2: LNHDA, SQIVND (reference sequence). The J segment lost 4 bases and the V segment lost 2 bases, leaving 5 bases of the junction unmatched. This CDR3 is CASSITRQGYNEQFF. In DNA, the CDR3 is TGTGCCAGTAGTATAACGAGACAGGGTTACAATGAGCAGTTCTTC.

This rearrangement joins TRBV30 to TRBJ2-7; D remains ambiguous. Per germline, CDR1 GTSNPN and CDR2 SVGIG (reference sequence). The CDR3 runs to 12 residues. V was shortened by 4 bases and J by 0 bases, with 7 bases between the two germline ends. The CDR3 spells CAWNTNSYEQYF. CDR3 bases: TGTGCCTGGAATACGAACTCCTACGAGCAGTACTTC.

The chain combines TRBV14 with TRBJ2-1, with TRBD1 as a possible D gene (6 bases). The ends were cut back, 7 bases at V and 10 bases at J, with 17 bases in the middle. The length of the CDR3 is 13 residues. Germline-derived CDR1 and CDR2 are SGHDN and FVKESK. The CDR3 nucleotides read TGTGCCAGCAACCCTGGCAGGGGCCTGGAGCAGTTCTTC. Translated: CASNPGRGLEQFF.

Turning to this clone: At one end, the junction sequence differs from germline, possibly due to a read error. This rearrangement joins TRBV12-3 or TRBV12-4 to TRBJ2-1; D is unresolved. The CDR3 length is 11 residues. CDR3 sequence (DNA): TGTGCCAGCAGTTACCGAGGTGAGCAGCTCTTC. It codes for CASSYRGEQLF.

The chain carries TRBV5-1 and TRBJ1-1; 7 nucleotides match TRBD1. V lost 7 bases to trimming and J lost 2 bases; unmatched junction nucleotides: 8. CDR3 length equals 14 residues. The V gene's germline CDR1 is SGHRS and CDR2 YFSETQ. The CDR3 here is CASDRDGGNTEAFF. The CDR3 DNA is TGCGCCAGCGACAGGGACGGGGGTAACACTGAAGCTTTCTTT. The full variable domain, its missing parts supplied by reference TRBV5-1 and TRBJ1-1, is KAGVTQTPRYLIKTRGQQVTLSCSPISGHRSVSWYQQTPGQGLQFLFEYFSETQRNKGNFPGRFSGRQFSNSRSEMNVSTLELGDSALYLCASDRDGGNTEAFFGQGTRLTVV.

This chain uses TRBV6-2 or TRBV6-3 with TRBJ2-5, with D hard to call. CDR3 length: 15 residues. The V gene's germline CDR1 is MNHEY and CDR2 SVGEGT. V shed 1 base and J shed 0 bases, with 9 bases lying between them. The CDR3 nucleotides read TGTGCCAGCAGTTACTTGTCGGGCTACCAAGAGACCCAGTACTTC. Translation gives CASSYLSGYQETQYF.

The chain combines TRBV4-3 with TRBJ2-1; D is unresolved. V was shortened by 2 bases and J by 7 bases, with 6 bases between the two germline ends. The germline CDR1 and CDR2 sequences are LGHNA and YSLEER. CDR3 size: 12 residues. The CDR3 DNA reads TGCGCCAGCAGCCAATCGAGAAATGAGCAGTTCTTC. Encoded protein: CASSQSRNEQFF.